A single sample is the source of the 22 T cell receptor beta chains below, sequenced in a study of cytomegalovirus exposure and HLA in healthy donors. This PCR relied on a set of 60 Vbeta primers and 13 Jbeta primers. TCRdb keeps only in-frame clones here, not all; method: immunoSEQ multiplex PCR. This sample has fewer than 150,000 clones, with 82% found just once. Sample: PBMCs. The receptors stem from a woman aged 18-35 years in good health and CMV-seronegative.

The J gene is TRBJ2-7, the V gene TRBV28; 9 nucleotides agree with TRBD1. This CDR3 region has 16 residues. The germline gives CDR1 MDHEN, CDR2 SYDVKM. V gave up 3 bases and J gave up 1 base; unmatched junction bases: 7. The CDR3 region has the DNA TGTGCCAGCAGTTTCACCACAGGGGGCCTATCCTACGAGCAGTACTTC. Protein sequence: CASSFTTGGLSYEQYF.

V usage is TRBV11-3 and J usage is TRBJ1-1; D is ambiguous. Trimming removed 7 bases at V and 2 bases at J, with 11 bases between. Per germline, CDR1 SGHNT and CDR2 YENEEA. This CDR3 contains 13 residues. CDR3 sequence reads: CASTFVVNTEAFF. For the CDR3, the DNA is TGTGCCAGCACCTTCGTTGTAAACACTGAAGCTTTCTTT.

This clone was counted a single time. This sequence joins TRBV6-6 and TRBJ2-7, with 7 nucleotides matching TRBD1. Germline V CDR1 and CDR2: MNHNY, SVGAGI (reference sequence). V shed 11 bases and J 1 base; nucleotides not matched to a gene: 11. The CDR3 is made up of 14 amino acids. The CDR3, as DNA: TGTGCCTCAGACGGGACAGAAGCTTCCTACGAGCAGTACGTC. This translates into CASDGTEASYEQYV.

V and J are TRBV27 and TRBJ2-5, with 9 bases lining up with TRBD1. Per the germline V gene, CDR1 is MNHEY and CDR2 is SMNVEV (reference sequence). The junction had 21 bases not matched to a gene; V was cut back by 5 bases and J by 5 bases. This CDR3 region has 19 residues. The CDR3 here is CASSPLHIYGTGSGETQYF. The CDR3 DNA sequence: TGTGCCAGCAGTCCACTTCACATCTACGGGACAGGGTCTGGGGAGACCCAGTACTTC.

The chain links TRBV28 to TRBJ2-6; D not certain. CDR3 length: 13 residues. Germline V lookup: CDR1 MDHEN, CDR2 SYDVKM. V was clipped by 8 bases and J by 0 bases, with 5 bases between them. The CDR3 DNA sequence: TGTGCCAGCCACAACTCTGGGGCCAACGTCCTGACTTTC. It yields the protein CASHNSGANVLTF. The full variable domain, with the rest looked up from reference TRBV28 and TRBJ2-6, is DVKVTQSSRYLVKRTGEKVFLECVQDMDHENMFWYRQDPGLGLRLIYFSYDVKMKEKGDIPEGYSVSREKKERFSLILESASTNQTSMYLCASHNSGANVLTFGAGSRLTVL.

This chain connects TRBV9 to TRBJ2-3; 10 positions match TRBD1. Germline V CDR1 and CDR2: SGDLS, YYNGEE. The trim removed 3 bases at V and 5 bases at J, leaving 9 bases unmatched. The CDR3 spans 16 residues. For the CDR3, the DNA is TGTGCCAGCAGCGCCCCGGGACAGGGGACGGGAGATACGCAGTATTTT. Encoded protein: CASSAPGQGTGDTQYF. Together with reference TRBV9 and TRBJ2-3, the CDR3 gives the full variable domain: DSGVTQTPKHLITATGQRVTLRCSPRSGDLSVYWYQQSLDQGLQFLIQYYNGEERAKGNILERFSAQQFPDLHSELNLSSLELGDSALYFCASSAPGQGTGDTQYFGPGTRLTVL.

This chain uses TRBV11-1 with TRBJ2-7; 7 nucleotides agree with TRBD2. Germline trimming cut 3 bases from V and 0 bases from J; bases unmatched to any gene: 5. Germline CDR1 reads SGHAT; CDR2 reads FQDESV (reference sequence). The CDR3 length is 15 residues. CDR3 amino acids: CASSFLGGSSYEQYF. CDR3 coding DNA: TGTGCCAGCAGCTTTTTGGGAGGGAGCTCCTACGAGCAGTACTTC.

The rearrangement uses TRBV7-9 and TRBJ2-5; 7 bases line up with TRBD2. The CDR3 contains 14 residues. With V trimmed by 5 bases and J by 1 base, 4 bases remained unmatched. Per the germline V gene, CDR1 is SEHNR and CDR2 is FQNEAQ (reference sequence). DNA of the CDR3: TGTGCCAGCAGCAAGGGAGGGGTCCAAGAGACCCAGTACTTC. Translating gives CASSKGGVQETQYF.

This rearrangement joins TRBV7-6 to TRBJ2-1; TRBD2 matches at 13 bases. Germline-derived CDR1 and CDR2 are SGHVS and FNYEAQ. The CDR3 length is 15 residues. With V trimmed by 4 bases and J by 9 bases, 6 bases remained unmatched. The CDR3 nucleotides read TGTGCCAGCAGCTCCAGGACTAGCGGGAGCCCTGAGCAGTTCTTC. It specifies CASSSRTSGSPEQFF.

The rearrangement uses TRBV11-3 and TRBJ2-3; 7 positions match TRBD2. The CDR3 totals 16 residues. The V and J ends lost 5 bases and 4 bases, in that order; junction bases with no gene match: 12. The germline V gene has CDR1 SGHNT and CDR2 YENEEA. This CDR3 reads CASSLRAGVRADTQYF. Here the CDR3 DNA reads TGTGCCAGCAGCCTTCGGGCGGGAGTGAGGGCAGATACGCAGTATTTT. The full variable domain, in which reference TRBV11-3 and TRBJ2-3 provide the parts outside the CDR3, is EAGVVQSPRYKIIEKKQPVAFWCNPISGHNTLYWYLQNLGQGPELLIRYENEEAVDDSQLPKDRFSAERLKGVDSTLKIQPAELGDSAVYLCASSLRAGVRADTQYFGPGTRLTVL.

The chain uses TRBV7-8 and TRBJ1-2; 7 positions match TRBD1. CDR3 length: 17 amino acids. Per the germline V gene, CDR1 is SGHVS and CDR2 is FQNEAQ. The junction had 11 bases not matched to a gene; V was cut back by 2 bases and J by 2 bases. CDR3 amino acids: CASSLTGTEMINYGYTF. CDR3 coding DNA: TGTGCCAGCAGCTTAACCGGGACAGAGATGATAAACTATGGCTACACCTTC.

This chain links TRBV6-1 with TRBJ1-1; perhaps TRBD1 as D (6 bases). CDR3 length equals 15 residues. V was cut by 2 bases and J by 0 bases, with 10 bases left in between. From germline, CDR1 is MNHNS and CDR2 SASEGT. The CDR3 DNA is TGTGCCAGCAGTGAATTTGACAGGATGAACACTGAAGCTTTCTTT. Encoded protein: CASSEFDRMNTEAFF.

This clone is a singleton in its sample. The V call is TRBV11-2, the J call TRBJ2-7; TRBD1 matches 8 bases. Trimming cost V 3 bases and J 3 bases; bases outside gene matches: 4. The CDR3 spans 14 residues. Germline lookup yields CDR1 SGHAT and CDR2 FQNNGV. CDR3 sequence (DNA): TGTGCCAGCAGCTTTTGGGGGACAGGCTACGAGCAGTACTTC. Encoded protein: CASSFWGTGYEQYF.

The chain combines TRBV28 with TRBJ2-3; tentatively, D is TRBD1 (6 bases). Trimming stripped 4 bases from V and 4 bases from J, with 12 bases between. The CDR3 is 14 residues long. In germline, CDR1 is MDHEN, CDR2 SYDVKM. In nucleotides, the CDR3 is TGTGCCAGCAGTTCCCTACAGGGATCAGATACGCAGTATTTT. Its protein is CASSSLQGSDTQYF.

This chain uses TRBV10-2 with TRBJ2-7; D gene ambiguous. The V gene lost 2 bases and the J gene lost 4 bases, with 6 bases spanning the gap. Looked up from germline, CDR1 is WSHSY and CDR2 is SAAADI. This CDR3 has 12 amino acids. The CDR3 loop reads CASSEPGYEQYV. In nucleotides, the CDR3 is TGCGCCAGCAGTGAGCCCGGGTACGAGCAGTACGTC.

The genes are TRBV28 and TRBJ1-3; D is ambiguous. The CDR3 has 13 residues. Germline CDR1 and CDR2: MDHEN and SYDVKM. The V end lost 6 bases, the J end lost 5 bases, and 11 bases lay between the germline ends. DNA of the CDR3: TGTGCCAGCAGCCTACCCCCCCGAAACACCATATATTTT. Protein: CASSLPPRNTIYF.

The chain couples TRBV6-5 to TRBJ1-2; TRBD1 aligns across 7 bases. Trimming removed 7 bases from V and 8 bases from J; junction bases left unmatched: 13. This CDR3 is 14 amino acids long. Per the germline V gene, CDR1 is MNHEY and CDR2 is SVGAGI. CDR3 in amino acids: CASKTGQATPGYTF. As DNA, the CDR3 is TGTGCCAGCAAAACTGGACAGGCGACTCCCGGCTACACCTTC.

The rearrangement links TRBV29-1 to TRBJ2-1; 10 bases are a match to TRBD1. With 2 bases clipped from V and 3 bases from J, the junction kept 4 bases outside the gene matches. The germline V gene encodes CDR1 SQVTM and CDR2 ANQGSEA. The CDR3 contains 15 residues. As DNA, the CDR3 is TGCAGCGTTGAATATGGGACAGGGGTCTACAATGAGCAGTTCTTC. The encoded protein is CSVEYGTGVYNEQFF.

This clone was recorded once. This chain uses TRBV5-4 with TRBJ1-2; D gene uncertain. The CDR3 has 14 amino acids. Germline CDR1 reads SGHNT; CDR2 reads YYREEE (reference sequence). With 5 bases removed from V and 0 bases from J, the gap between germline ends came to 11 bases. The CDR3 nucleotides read TGTGCCAGCAGACCAGACATGGCTAACTATGGCTACACCTTC. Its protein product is CASRPDMANYGYTF.

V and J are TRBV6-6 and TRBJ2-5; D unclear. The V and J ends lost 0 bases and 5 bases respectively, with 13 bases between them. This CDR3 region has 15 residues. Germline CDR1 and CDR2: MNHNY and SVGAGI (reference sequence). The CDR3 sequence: CASSYSASARETQYF. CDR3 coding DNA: TGTGCCAGCAGTTACTCAGCGAGCGCCCGGGAGACCCAGTACTTC.

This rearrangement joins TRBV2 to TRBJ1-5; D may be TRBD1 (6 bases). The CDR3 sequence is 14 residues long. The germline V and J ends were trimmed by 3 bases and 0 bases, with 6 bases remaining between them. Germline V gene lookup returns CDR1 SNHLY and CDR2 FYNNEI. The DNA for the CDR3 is TGTGCCAGCAGTGACAGGGGTAGCAATCAGCCCCAGCATTTT. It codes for CASSDRGSNQPQHF. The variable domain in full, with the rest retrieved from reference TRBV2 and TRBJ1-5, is EPEVTQTPSHQVTQMGQEVILRCVPISNHLYFYWYRQILGQKVEFLVSFYNNEISEKSEIFDDQFSVERPDGSNFTLKIRSTKLEDSAMYFCASSDRGSNQPQHFGDGTRLSIL.

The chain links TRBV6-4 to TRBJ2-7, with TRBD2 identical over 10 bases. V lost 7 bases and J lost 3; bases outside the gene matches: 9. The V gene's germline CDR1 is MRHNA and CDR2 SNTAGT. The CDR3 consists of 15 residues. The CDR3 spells CASIWPRLAGYEQYF. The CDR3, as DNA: TGTGCCAGCATCTGGCCCCGACTAGCGGGCTACGAGCAGTACTTC.